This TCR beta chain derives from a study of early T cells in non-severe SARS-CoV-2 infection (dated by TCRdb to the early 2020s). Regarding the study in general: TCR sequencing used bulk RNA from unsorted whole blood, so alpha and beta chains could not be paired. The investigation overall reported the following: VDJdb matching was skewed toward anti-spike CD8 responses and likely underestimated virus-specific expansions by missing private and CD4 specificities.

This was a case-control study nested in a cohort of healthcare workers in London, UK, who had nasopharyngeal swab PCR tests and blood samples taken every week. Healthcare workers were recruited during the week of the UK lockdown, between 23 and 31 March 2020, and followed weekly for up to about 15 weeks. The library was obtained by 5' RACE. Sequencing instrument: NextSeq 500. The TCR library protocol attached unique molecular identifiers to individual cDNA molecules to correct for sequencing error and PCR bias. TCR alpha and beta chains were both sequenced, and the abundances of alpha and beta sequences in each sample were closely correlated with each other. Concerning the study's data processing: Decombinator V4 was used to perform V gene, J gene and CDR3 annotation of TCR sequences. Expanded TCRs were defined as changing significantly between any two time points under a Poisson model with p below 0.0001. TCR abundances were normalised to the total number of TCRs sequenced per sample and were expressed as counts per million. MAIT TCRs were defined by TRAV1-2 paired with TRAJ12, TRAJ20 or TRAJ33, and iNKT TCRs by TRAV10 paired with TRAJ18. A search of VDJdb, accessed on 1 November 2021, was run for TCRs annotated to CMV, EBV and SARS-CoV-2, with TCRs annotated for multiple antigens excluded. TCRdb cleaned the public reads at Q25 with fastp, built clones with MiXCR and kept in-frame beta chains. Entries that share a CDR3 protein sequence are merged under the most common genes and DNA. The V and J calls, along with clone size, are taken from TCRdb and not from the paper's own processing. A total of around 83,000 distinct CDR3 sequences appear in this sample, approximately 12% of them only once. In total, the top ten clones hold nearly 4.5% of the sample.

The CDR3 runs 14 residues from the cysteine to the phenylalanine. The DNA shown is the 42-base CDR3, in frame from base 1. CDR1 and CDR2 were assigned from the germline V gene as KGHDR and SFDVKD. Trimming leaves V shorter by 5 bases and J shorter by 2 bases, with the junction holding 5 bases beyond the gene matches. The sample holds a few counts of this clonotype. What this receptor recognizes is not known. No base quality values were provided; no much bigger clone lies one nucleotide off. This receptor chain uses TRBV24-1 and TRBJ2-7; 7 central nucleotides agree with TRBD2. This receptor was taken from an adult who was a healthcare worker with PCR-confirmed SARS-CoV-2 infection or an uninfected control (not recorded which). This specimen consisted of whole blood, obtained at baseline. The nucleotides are TGTGCCACCAGTGGGGCTAGCGGAACCTACGAGCAGTACTTC. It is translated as CATSGASGTYEQYF.